A selection of T cell receptor beta chains follows, all from one sample in a study of T cell responses to AZD1222 COVID-19 vaccine. Repertoires were generated with immunoSEQ multiplex PCR, while TCRdb's copy carries only in-frame clones and drops some. The table has some 100,000 clones, 85% to 90% seen once; the top ten hold 3.5%. This specimen consisted of peripheral blood, obtained 28 days after the second AZD1222 dose. The receptor set was obtained from an adult who received the AZD1222 COVID-19 vaccine. Each CDR3 is given without its conserved first and last residue.

j_call | v_call | cdr3_aa
TRBJ1-6 | TRBV9 | ASSQLQGANSPLH
TRBJ2-5 | TRBV24-1 | ATSDLGGLETQY
TRBJ2-2 | TRBV14 | ASSQGLPGELF
TRBJ2-7 | TRBV21-1 | ASSRSYEQY
TRBJ1-4 | TRBV4-3 | ASSQDWGFNEKLF
TRBJ1-6 | TRBV18 | ASSPPRAGNNSPLH
TRBJ2-3 | TRBV5-4 | ASSLGGQGSTDTQY
TRBJ2-5 | TRBV19 | ASSLSPGPRGGETQY
TRBJ1-3 | TRBV11-1 | ASSLQLSGNTIY
TRBJ1-1 | TRBV2 | ASSGLTGWTEAF
TRBJ1-2 | TRBV6-5 | ASSYGPPQGALGYT
TRBJ2-1 | TRBV7-2 | ASSPDRGTYNEQF
TRBJ1-2 | TRBV11-2 | ASSRAGYGYT
TRBJ1-5 | TRBV21-1 | ASSKGDGNQPQH
TRBJ2-3 | TRBV11-3 | ASSLVGTLTDTQY
TRBJ2-1 | TRBV7-2 | ASTPRGGQTYNEQF
TRBJ2-5 | TRBV5-6 | ASSLFSGSNGETQY
TRBJ1-1 | TRBV12-3/TRBV12-4 | ASSPANTEAF
TRBJ2-7 | TRBV28 | ASSKGSNYEQY
TRBJ2-1 | TRBV3-1/TRBV3-2 | ASSPWTSGSGEQF
TRBJ2-5 | TRBV9 | ASSVGGFGDQETQY
TRBJ2-3 | TRBV19 | ASSIASPGADTQY
TRBJ1-2 | TRBV7-8 | ASSLAVGTGNYGYT
TRBJ1-2 | TRBV7-9 | ASSPPLPSPLYGYT
TRBJ1-2 | TRBV11-2 | ASSPSWSFGYGYT
TRBJ2-5 | TRBV5-1 | ASSLAGGTETQY
TRBJ1-5 | TRBV7-2 | ASSILRGYNQPQH
TRBJ2-7 | TRBV3-1/TRBV3-2 | ASSQVASGGSYEQY
TRBJ2-7 | TRBV15 | ATSRDWTSGRVMGYEQY
TRBJ1-2 | TRBV27 | ASSLGQGPRRGYT
TRBJ2-2 | TRBV7-2 | ASSLGRGRETGELF
TRBJ1-1 | TRBV3-1/TRBV3-2 | ASSQGGQGNEAF
TRBJ1-1 | TRBV14 | ASSRSATGTEAF
TRBJ2-1 | TRBV19 | ASSTLGGTVGNEQF
TRBJ1-1 | TRBV5-4 | ASSPFLNTEAF
TRBJ1-2 | TRBV6-5 | ASSYNRGQGARGYT
TRBJ2-5 | TRBV4-1 | ASSQDSGGETQY
TRBJ1-1 | TRBV7-9 | ATRQGANTEAF
TRBJ2-3 | TRBV29-1 | SVGSTRGRSDTQY
TRBJ1-1 | TRBV20-1 | SASSAVNTEAF
TRBJ1-1 | TRBV6-5 | ASSQEVGTEAF
TRBJ1-1 | TRBV30 | AWSAQPGHLTEAF
TRBJ1-2 | TRBV5-6 | ASTKGQGDHGYT
TRBJ2-3 | TRBV21-1 | ASSKDEASGGIGTDTQY
TRBJ2-3 | TRBV4-3 | ASSQRRTGTDTQY
TRBJ2-3 | TRBV18 | ASSPPRAGTTDTQY
TRBJ2-2 | TRBV4-3 | ASSQDDGGTGELF
TRBJ1-1 | TRBV30 | AWFYQGQTEAF
TRBJ2-1 | TRBV7-9 | ASSRDGTGGKNEQF
TRBJ2-7 | TRBV2 | ASLLGLAEYEQY
TRBJ2-3 | TRBV4-3 | ASSQTGLAGRSDTQY
TRBJ1-1 | TRBV11-2 | ASSPRGVAAGAF
TRBJ2-3 | TRBV28 | ASSLWPSSTDTQY
TRBJ2-3 | TRBV9 | ASSGLVTDTQY
TRBJ2-1 | TRBV5-1 | ASSFPTSGDSTSYNEQF
TRBJ1-1 | TRBV27 | ASSAGTEAF
TRBJ1-2 | TRBV4-2 | ASSQEITAPNYGYT